This T cell receptor (beta chain) stems from a study of T cell repertoires in cytomegalovirus infection. TCRdb processed the reads anew with MiXCR; each CDR3 protein has one entry. The data hold some 280,000 distinct CDR3 sequences, with roughly an eighth observed a single time. The J segment lost 2 bases and the V segment lost 5 bases, leaving 5 bases of the junction unmatched. The germline CDR1 and CDR2 sequences are SGHTA and FQGNSA. The CDR3 covers 15 residues. This clonotype was seen at least ten times. The sample taken for sequencing was PBMCs. The chain combines TRBV7-2 with TRBJ2-1; 8 bases are a match to TRBD2. This clonotype was sampled from a human donor in good health (CMV status not recorded). Some clones in this sample may be carry-over from other donors' samples. CDR3 residues: CASSTTSGTYNEQFF. CDR3 coding DNA: TGTGCCAGCAGCACTACTAGCGGAACCTACAATGAGCAGTTCTTC.